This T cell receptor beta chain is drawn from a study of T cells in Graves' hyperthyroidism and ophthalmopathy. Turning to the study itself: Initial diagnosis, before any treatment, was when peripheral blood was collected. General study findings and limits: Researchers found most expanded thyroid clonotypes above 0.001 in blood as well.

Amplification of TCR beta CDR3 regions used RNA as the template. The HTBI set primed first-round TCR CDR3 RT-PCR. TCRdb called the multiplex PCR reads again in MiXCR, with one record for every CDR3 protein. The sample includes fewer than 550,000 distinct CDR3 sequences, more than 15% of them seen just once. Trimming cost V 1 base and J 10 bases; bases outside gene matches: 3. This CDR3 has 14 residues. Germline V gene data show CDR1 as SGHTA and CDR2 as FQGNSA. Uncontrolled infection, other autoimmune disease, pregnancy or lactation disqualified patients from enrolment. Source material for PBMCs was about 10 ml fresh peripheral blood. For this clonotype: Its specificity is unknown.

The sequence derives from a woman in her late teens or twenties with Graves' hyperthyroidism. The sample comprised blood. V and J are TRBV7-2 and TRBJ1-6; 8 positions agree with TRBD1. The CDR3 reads CASSLGQGLSPLHF. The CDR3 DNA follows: TGTGCCAGCAGCTTAGGACAGGGGCTCTCACCCCTCCACTTT.